A selection of T cell receptor beta chains follows, all from one sample in a study of blood T cell repertoires in COVID-19. Measured with immunoSEQ multiplex PCR; TCRdb has only the in-frame clones, and not every one. This sample carries about 300,000 clones, around 86% of them seen once, and the ten largest clones take about 4%. The sequencing sample was made of PBMCs or T cells enriched from blood (not recorded which). Every receptor here comes from a man in his thirties or forties who had recovered from COVID-19. Both conserved end residues are part of each CDR3. D genes are given only for firm matches. The size entry is marked missing in some rows and otherwise reads once, few, many or a size class.

d_gene: NA
j_gene: TRBJ1-2
abundance: NA
v_gene: TRBV5-4
CDR3nt: TGTGCCAGCAGCTTGCTAGACGACTATGGCTACACCTTC
CDR3aa: CASSLLDDYGYTF

d_gene: TRBD1
j_gene: TRBJ1-2
abundance: NA
v_gene: TRBV5-1
CDR3nt: TGCGCCAGCAGCTTAAACCTACAGGGGTGGGATGGCTACACCTTC
CDR3aa: CASSLNLQGWDGYTF

d_gene: TRBD2
j_gene: TRBJ2-7
abundance: many
v_gene: TRBV7-9
CDR3nt: TGTGCCAGCACCAAACAGCGGGAGGGCGGGGAGCAGTACTTC
CDR3aa: CASTKQREGGEQYF

d_gene: NA
j_gene: TRBJ1-2
abundance: NA
v_gene: TRBV25-1
CDR3nt: TGTGCCAGCAGTGACCAACACGGCTACACCTTC
CDR3aa: CASSDQHGYTF

d_gene: NA
j_gene: TRBJ1-4
abundance: NA
v_gene: TRBV18
CDR3nt: TGTGCCAGCTCACCCCCACAGGGTGCAACTAATGAAAAACTGTTTTTT
CDR3aa: CASSPPQGATNEKLFF

d_gene: NA
j_gene: TRBJ1-5
abundance: NA
v_gene: TRBV7-9
CDR3nt: TGTGCCAGCAGCTTAGAGGGGGTTCGGCAGCCCCAGCATTTT
CDR3aa: CASSLEGVRQPQHF

d_gene: TRBD1
j_gene: TRBJ2-6
abundance: NA
v_gene: TRBV28
CDR3nt: TGTGCCAGCAAAAGAGGGGGCGCCCCCTCTGGGGCCAACGTCCTGACTTTC
CDR3aa: CASKRGGAPSGANVLTF

d_gene: TRBD2
j_gene: TRBJ2-1
abundance: NA
v_gene: TRBV7-7
CDR3nt: TGTGCTAGCAGCCAGGCCCCCCTAGCGGGGGGGCGAGGGGATGAGCAGTTCTTC
CDR3aa: CASSQAPLAGGRGDEQFF

d_gene: TRBD1
j_gene: TRBJ2-7
abundance: NA
v_gene: TRBV6-4
CDR3nt: TGTGCCAGCAGTCCCCGTCGGACAGGGATCCAGGGGCAGTACTTC
CDR3aa: CASSPRRTGIQGQYF

d_gene: NA
j_gene: TRBJ2-5
abundance: NA
v_gene: TRBV4-1
CDR3nt: TGCGCCAGCAGCCATGGCAGGGGGGAAGAGACCCAGTACTTC
CDR3aa: CASSHGRGEETQYF

d_gene: NA
j_gene: TRBJ1-2
abundance: NA
v_gene: TRBV30
CDR3nt: TGTGCCTGGAGTGTACTGGGCAGATTCTACTTCTATGGCTACACCTTC
CDR3aa: CAWSVLGRFYFYGYTF

d_gene: NA
j_gene: TRBJ2-1
abundance: NA
v_gene: TRBV2
CDR3nt: TGTGCCAGCAGTGCCAGGGACAATGAGCAGTTCTTC
CDR3aa: CASSARDNEQFF

d_gene: NA
j_gene: TRBJ2-2
abundance: once
v_gene: TRBV2
CDR3nt: TGTGCCAGCGGAGACCAGGGGCCCGGGGAGCTGTTTTTT
CDR3aa: CASGDQGPGELFF

d_gene: NA
j_gene: TRBJ1-2
abundance: NA
v_gene: TRBV28
CDR3nt: TGTGCCAGCAGTCCTGGGGCCAGGTATGGCTACACCTTC
CDR3aa: CASSPGARYGYTF

d_gene: TRBD2
j_gene: TRBJ2-5
abundance: NA
v_gene: TRBV6-2/TRBV6-3
CDR3nt: TGTGCCAGCAGCAACGTAAAGGGACTAGCGGGGATTAAAGAGACCCAGTACTTC
CDR3aa: CASSNVKGLAGIKETQYF

d_gene: NA
j_gene: TRBJ2-3
abundance: NA
v_gene: TRBV5-4
CDR3nt: TGTGCCAGCAGCTTGGCCGGGGCAGATACGCAGTATTTT
CDR3aa: CASSLAGADTQYF

d_gene: NA
j_gene: TRBJ1-2
abundance: NA
v_gene: TRBV19
CDR3nt: TGTGCCAGTAGTAAGACGACAGCCGACTATGGCTACACCTTC
CDR3aa: CASSKTTADYGYTF

d_gene: TRBD1
j_gene: TRBJ2-7
abundance: NA
v_gene: TRBV2
CDR3nt: TGTGCCAGCAATTCCAGGGGGGAGCAGTACTTC
CDR3aa: CASNSRGEQYF

d_gene: TRBD1
j_gene: TRBJ1-2
abundance: NA
v_gene: TRBV6-5
CDR3nt: TGTGCCAGCGCCGACAGGGGGCAGCCCCTGGGCTACACCTTC
CDR3aa: CASADRGQPLGYTF

d_gene: NA
j_gene: TRBJ2-6
abundance: NA
v_gene: TRBV28
CDR3nt: TGTGCCAGCAGTTTATCCCGCCTAGGGGCCAACGTCCTGACTTTC
CDR3aa: CASSLSRLGANVLTF

d_gene: NA
j_gene: TRBJ2-1
abundance: NA
v_gene: TRBV6-2/TRBV6-3
CDR3nt: TGTGCCAGCAGTTACTCGAGGACACTGAGCTCCTACAATGAGCAGTTCTTC
CDR3aa: CASSYSRTLSSYNEQFF

d_gene: TRBD2
j_gene: TRBJ2-3
abundance: NA
v_gene: TRBV6-5
CDR3nt: TGTGCCAGCAGTCGGACTAGCGGGAGTGCAGATACGCAGTATTTT
CDR3aa: CASSRTSGSADTQYF

d_gene: NA
j_gene: TRBJ1-2
abundance: NA
v_gene: TRBV3-1/TRBV3-2
CDR3nt: TGTGCCAGCAGCACCAGGGGCGGACCTAACTATGGCTACACCTTC
CDR3aa: CASSTRGGPNYGYTF

d_gene: NA
j_gene: TRBJ2-5
abundance: NA
v_gene: TRBV2
CDR3nt: TGTGCCAGCAGTGAAGGTGGGGAGAGGGAGTACTTC
CDR3aa: CASSEGGEREYF

d_gene: NA
j_gene: TRBJ1-1
abundance: NA
v_gene: TRBV27
CDR3nt: TGTGCCAGCAGTCCGTGGATTAGCGCTGAAGCTTTCTTT
CDR3aa: CASSPWISAEAFF

d_gene: NA
j_gene: TRBJ1-2
abundance: NA
v_gene: TRBV27
CDR3nt: TGTGCCAGCCGGGACATAGATGGCTACACCTTC
CDR3aa: CASRDIDGYTF

d_gene: NA
j_gene: TRBJ2-3
abundance: NA
v_gene: TRBV12-3/TRBV12-4
CDR3nt: TGTGCCAGCAGTTCAGGGACAGATACGCAGTATTTT
CDR3aa: CASSSGTDTQYF

d_gene: NA
j_gene: TRBJ1-4
abundance: NA
v_gene: TRBV3-1/TRBV3-2
CDR3nt: TGTGCCAGCAGCCAGCGACAGACATCTAATGAAAAACTGTTTTTT
CDR3aa: CASSQRQTSNEKLFF

d_gene: NA
j_gene: TRBJ1-5
abundance: NA
v_gene: TRBV27
CDR3nt: TGTGCCAGCAGTTTGACCGGGGGGCAGCCCCAGCATTTT
CDR3aa: CASSLTGGQPQHF

d_gene: NA
j_gene: TRBJ2-7
abundance: once
v_gene: TRBV7-9
CDR3nt: TGTGCCAGCAGTTCCGGTGGGAGGCCCGAGCAGTACTTC
CDR3aa: CASSSGGRPEQYF

d_gene: NA
j_gene: TRBJ2-7
abundance: NA
v_gene: TRBV11-3
CDR3nt: TGTGCCAGCAGCTTAGCTCCAGGGGCCTACGAGCAGTACTTC
CDR3aa: CASSLAPGAYEQYF

d_gene: TRBD1
j_gene: TRBJ1-5
abundance: NA
v_gene: TRBV6-5
CDR3nt: TGTGCCAGCAGCGGACAGGGGCGCTCGCCCCAGCATTTT
CDR3aa: CASSGQGRSPQHF

d_gene: TRBD1
j_gene: TRBJ1-1
abundance: NA
v_gene: TRBV15
CDR3nt: TGTGCCACCAGCAGAGATCCGACAGGGAGGTATGGCGGGAACACTGAAGCTTTCTTT
CDR3aa: CATSRDPTGRYGGNTEAFF

d_gene: NA
j_gene: TRBJ2-7
abundance: NA
v_gene: TRBV2
CDR3nt: TGTGCCAGCAGTCCTCAGGGAGGCGAGCAGTACTTC
CDR3aa: CASSPQGGEQYF

d_gene: NA
j_gene: TRBJ2-5
abundance: few
v_gene: TRBV14
CDR3nt: TGTGCCAGCAGCCGCCCGGACAGACCCCAAGAGACCCAGTACTTC
CDR3aa: CASSRPDRPQETQYF

d_gene: NA
j_gene: TRBJ2-1
abundance: NA
v_gene: TRBV2
CDR3nt: TGTGCCAGCAGTGAAGTGGGGGGGCAGGACAATGAGCAGTTCTTC
CDR3aa: CASSEVGGQDNEQFF

d_gene: NA
j_gene: TRBJ1-2
abundance: many
v_gene: TRBV28
CDR3nt: TGTGCCAGCACTGCTGCGGGGTTCGACTATGGCTACACCTTC
CDR3aa: CASTAAGFDYGYTF

d_gene: TRBD1
j_gene: TRBJ1-1
abundance: NA
v_gene: TRBV7-8
CDR3nt: TGTGCCAGCAGCTTAGGTAGGACAGGGGGCACTGAAGCTTTCTTT
CDR3aa: CASSLGRTGGTEAFF

d_gene: TRBD2
j_gene: TRBJ2-1
abundance: NA
v_gene: TRBV10-3
CDR3nt: TGTGCCATCGGACTAGCGGGGGGAGAGCAGTTCTTC
CDR3aa: CAIGLAGGEQFF

d_gene: TRBD1
j_gene: TRBJ2-1
abundance: NA
v_gene: TRBV7-6
CDR3nt: TGTGCCAGCAGCGAAAGACAGGGGGTGTTCAGTGAGCAGTTCTTC
CDR3aa: CASSERQGVFSEQFF

d_gene: TRBD2
j_gene: TRBJ2-4
abundance: NA
v_gene: TRBV3-1/TRBV3-2
CDR3nt: TGTGCCAGCAGCCAAGGGACTAGTAAAAACATTCAGTACTTC
CDR3aa: CASSQGTSKNIQYF

d_gene: NA
j_gene: TRBJ2-1
abundance: NA
v_gene: TRBV9
CDR3nt: TGTGCCAGCAGCGTTTGGGGAGGCAATGAGCAGTTCTTC
CDR3aa: CASSVWGGNEQFF

d_gene: NA
j_gene: TRBJ2-3
abundance: NA
v_gene: TRBV7-2
CDR3nt: TGTGCCAGCAGCTCGACTCCCACAGATACGCAGTATTTT
CDR3aa: CASSSTPTDTQYF

d_gene: NA
j_gene: TRBJ1-4
abundance: NA
v_gene: TRBV4-1
CDR3nt: TGCGCCAGCAGCCAAGGGTCGGAGGGGAGCTTTGAAAAACTGTTTTTT
CDR3aa: CASSQGSEGSFEKLFF

d_gene: TRBD2
j_gene: TRBJ2-7
abundance: NA
v_gene: TRBV7-8
CDR3nt: TGTGCCAGCAGCTCGGTTAGCGGGAGGATGGCCTACGAGCAGTACTTC
CDR3aa: CASSSVSGRMAYEQYF

d_gene: NA
j_gene: TRBJ1-2
abundance: NA
v_gene: TRBV6-1
CDR3nt: TGTGCCAGCAGTGAAGCGCGGTACAAGGATCTTAACTATGGCTACACCTTC
CDR3aa: CASSEARYKDLNYGYTF

d_gene: NA
j_gene: TRBJ2-5
abundance: NA
v_gene: TRBV18
CDR3nt: TGTGCCAGCTCACCACAGCGGGCCAGGGGGCAAGAGACCCAGTACTTC
CDR3aa: CASSPQRARGQETQYF

d_gene: TRBD1
j_gene: TRBJ1-1
abundance: once
v_gene: TRBV5-4
CDR3nt: TGTGCCAGCCGTAAAGGGACAGGGTGGACTGAAGCTTTCTTT
CDR3aa: CASRKGTGWTEAFF

d_gene: NA
j_gene: TRBJ1-1
abundance: NA
v_gene: TRBV7-8
CDR3nt: TGTGCCAGCAGCTCATCGACCCTACCGGGCACTGAAGCTTTCTTT
CDR3aa: CASSSSTLPGTEAFF

d_gene: NA
j_gene: TRBJ1-2
abundance: NA
v_gene: TRBV5-4
CDR3nt: TGTGCCAGCAGCTTGGGACAGCAGTATGGCTACACCTTC
CDR3aa: CASSLGQQYGYTF

d_gene: NA
j_gene: TRBJ1-1
abundance: once
v_gene: TRBV27
CDR3nt: TGTGCCAGCAGTCGCGCCGACATTGTGAACACTGAAGCTTTCTTT
CDR3aa: CASSRADIVNTEAFF

d_gene: NA
j_gene: TRBJ1-3
abundance: NA
v_gene: TRBV11-2
CDR3nt: TGTGCCAGCAGCTTCTCTTTCCCCGGAAACACCATATATTTT
CDR3aa: CASSFSFPGNTIYF

d_gene: NA
j_gene: TRBJ2-3
abundance: NA
v_gene: TRBV4-1
CDR3nt: TGCGCCAGCAGCCAAGTGGGTAGCAGAGATACGCAGTATTTT
CDR3aa: CASSQVGSRDTQYF

d_gene: NA
j_gene: TRBJ1-4
abundance: NA
v_gene: TRBV28
CDR3nt: TGTGCCAGCAGTTTTGGATACAGGGCAAGTGAAAAACTGTTTTTT
CDR3aa: CASSFGYRASEKLFF

d_gene: NA
j_gene: TRBJ2-7
abundance: NA
v_gene: TRBV2
CDR3nt: TGTGCCAGCCAGGGGCAGGGCCCCTCTGGAGAGCAGTACTTC
CDR3aa: CASQGQGPSGEQYF

d_gene: NA
j_gene: TRBJ1-2
abundance: NA
v_gene: TRBV24-1
CDR3nt: TGTGCCACCAGTGATCCCGGAACAGTCTATGGCTACACCTTC
CDR3aa: CATSDPGTVYGYTF

d_gene: TRBD1
j_gene: TRBJ1-6
abundance: NA
v_gene: TRBV3-1/TRBV3-2
CDR3nt: TGTGCCAGCAGCCAACTGACAGGGGGCAATTCACCCCTCCACTTT
CDR3aa: CASSQLTGGNSPLHF